These 16 T cell receptor beta chains were all obtained from the same sample, sequenced in a study of cytomegalovirus exposure and HLA in healthy donors. Measured with immunoSEQ multiplex PCR; TCRdb has only the in-frame clones, and not every one. The sample includes over 150,000 clones, roughly 90% of them seen just once. Sequenced: PBMCs. These receptors originate from a man between 18 and 29 years old in good health and CMV-seropositive.

The rearrangement joins TRBV7-3 to TRBJ2-3; TRBD2 aligns across 10 bases. This CDR3 region has 16 residues. CDR1 SGHTA and CDR2 FQGTGA come from the germline V gene. V lost 5 bases to trimming and J lost 4 bases; unmatched junction nucleotides: 9. Written as DNA, the CDR3 is TGTGCCAGCAGCCCTATAGCGGGAGGAAGCCCAGATACGCAGTATTTT. Translated: CASSPIAGGSPDTQYF.

This chain joins TRBV6-6 and TRBJ1-1; possibly TRBD1 for D (5 bases). The germline gives CDR1 MNHNY, CDR2 SVGAGI (reference sequence). Trimming shortened V by 4 bases and J by 11 bases, and 17 bases separated the two germline ends. The CDR3 has 13 residues. The CDR3 region is CASSFGDLEGAFF. Here the CDR3 DNA reads TGTGCCAGCAGTTTTGGAGACCTGGAGGGGGCTTTCTTT.

The chain recombines TRBV7-2 with TRBJ1-1; D gene ambiguous. CDR1 and CDR2 (germline): SGHTA, FQGNSA. Between the trimmed V and J ends, which lost 0 bases and 5 bases, there was a span of 13 bases. This CDR3 is 15 amino acids long. CDR3 bases: TGTGCCAGCAGCTTAGCGAATCCGGGGAGGACTGAAGCTTTCTTT. Its protein is CASSLANPGRTEAFF. The full variable domain, completed using reference TRBV7-2 and TRBJ1-1, is GAGVSQSPSNKVTEKGKDVELRCDPISGHTALYWYRQSLGQGLEFLIYFQGNSAPDKSGLPSDRFSAERTGGSVSTLTIQRTQQEDSAVYLCASSLANPGRTEAFFGQGTRLTVV.

This chain uses TRBV11-3 with TRBJ1-5, with D unresolved. The CDR3 contains 18 residues. V lost 0 bases, J lost 0 bases, and 15 bases lay in between. Germline V gene data show CDR1 as SGHNT and CDR2 as YENEEA. The CDR3 spells CASSLECRGQHSNQPQHF. In DNA form, the CDR3 reads TGTGCCAGCAGCTTAGAGTGTCGGGGTCAGCATAGCAATCAGCCCCAGCATTTT.

CDR3 protein: CASSSWGKGGAGYGYTF. In DNA, the CDR3 is TGTGCCAGCAGCTCCTGGGGCAAGGGAGGGGCTGGCTATGGCTACACCTTC. The chain has TRBV7-8 and TRBJ1-2, with D possibly TRBD1 on 5 matching bases. V was cut by 4 bases and J by 4 bases, with 22 bases left in between. Germline V gene lookup returns CDR1 SGHVS and CDR2 FQNEAQ. This CDR3 comprises 17 residues.

The chain employs TRBV5-1 and TRBJ1-4, with 9 bases lining up with TRBD1. Germline V CDR1 and CDR2: SGHRS, YFSETQ. J lost 8 bases, V lost 2 bases, and 4 bases had no gene match. The CDR3 spans 14 residues. The CDR3 spells CASSLGTGKEKLFF. The CDR3 region has the DNA TGCGCCAGCAGCTTAGGGACAGGGAAAGAAAAACTGTTTTTT.

The V call is TRBV19, the J call TRBJ2-7; a possible D gene is TRBD1 (6 bases). The CDR3 loop spans 13 amino acids. In germline, CDR1 is LNHDA, CDR2 SQIVND (reference sequence). The V end was cut by 3 bases, the J end by 2 bases, with 8 bases between. The CDR3 sequence: CASSIRGTYEQYF. CDR3 nucleotide sequence: TGTGCCAGTAGTATTAGGGGGACCTACGAGCAGTACTTC.

The V gene is TRBV2, the J gene TRBJ2-7; 8 nucleotides line up with TRBD1. Germline V gene lookup returns CDR1 SNHLY and CDR2 FYNNEI. The V gene end was trimmed by 7 bases and the J gene end by 1 base; junction bases not matched to a gene: 6. The CDR3 is 14 residues long. CDR3 DNA: TGTGCCAGCACGCACCGGGACAGGTCCTACGAGCAGTACTTC. Amino acid sequence: CASTHRDRSYEQYF.

The gene calls are TRBV30 and TRBJ2-5; TRBD2 aligns across 12 bases. J was trimmed by 4 bases and V by 8 bases; bases with no gene match: 17. The CDR3 has 17 residues. Germline V gives CDR1 GTSNPN, CDR2 SVGIG (reference sequence). DNA for the CDR3: TGTGCCCGAGGGGCTAGCGGGAGGGCCTGGGGCCCAGAGACCCAGTACTTC. Protein sequence: CARGASGRAWGPETQYF.

The chain recombines TRBV9 with TRBJ2-2, with D perhaps matching TRBD1 (6 bases). Trimming cost V 4 bases and J 9 bases, with 22 bases left between them. Germline lookup yields CDR1 SGDLS and CDR2 YYNGEE. The CDR3 consists of 16 residues. CDR3 bases: TGTGCCAGCAGCTCTGGCCGACTGGGGGCGTCCCGGGAGCTGTTTTTT. This translates into CASSSGRLGASRELFF.

The chain is built from TRBV28 and TRBJ1-3; D call uncertain. Germline V gene data show CDR1 as MDHEN and CDR2 as SYDVKM. The CDR3 length is 15 residues. The V gene lost 5 bases and the J gene lost 1 base, with 12 bases spanning the gap. CDR3 residues: CASSPPDSSGNTIYF. In DNA, the CDR3 is TGTGCCAGCAGTCCTCCCGACTCGTCTGGAAACACCATATATTTT.

The rearrangement uses TRBV5-6 and TRBJ2-7; no firm D call. Between the trimmed V and J ends, which lost 0 bases and 4 bases, there was a span of 8 bases. Germline CDR1 and CDR2: SGHDT and YYEEEE. The CDR3 runs to 13 residues. This CDR3 is CASSLGGVYEQYF. The CDR3 DNA reads TGTGCCAGCAGCTTGGGTGGAGTTTACGAGCAGTACTTC.

The chain has TRBV9 and TRBJ1-3; no clear D gene. The CDR3 loop spans 15 amino acids. CDR1 SGDLS and CDR2 YYNGEE come from the germline V gene. V was pared by 0 bases and J by 3 bases, with 10 bases between. The CDR3 protein is CASSVGTSIGNTIYF. CDR3 bases: TGTGCCAGCAGCGTAGGTACTAGCATTGGAAACACCATATATTTT.

The chain links TRBV2 to TRBJ2-3; a weak D match, TRBD2 (7 bases). Germline V gives CDR1 SNHLY, CDR2 FYNNEI. CDR3 length equals 14 residues. V lost 6 bases and J 3 bases, leaving 13 bases between the germline ends. CDR3 residues: CASRVGGATDTQYF. The CDR3 region has the DNA TGTGCCAGCAGAGTGGGGGGGGCAACAGATACGCAGTATTTT. The entire variable domain, with the rest obtained from reference TRBV2 and TRBJ2-3, is as follows: EPEVTQTPSHQVTQMGQEVILRCVPISNHLYFYWYRQILGQKVEFLVSFYNNEISEKSEIFDDQFSVERPDGSNFTLKIRSTKLEDSAMYFCASRVGGATDTQYFGPGTRLTVL.

The rearrangement joins TRBV7-2 to TRBJ2-6; 9 positions match TRBD1. CDR3 length: 18 amino acids. The V and J ends lost 3 bases and 3 bases, in that order; junction bases with no gene match: 9. The germline gives CDR1 SGHTA, CDR2 FQGNSA. This CDR3 is CASSFRDRVTNGANVLTF. Here the CDR3 DNA reads TGTGCCAGCAGCTTCCGGGACAGGGTTACGAATGGGGCCAACGTCCTGACTTTC.

This chain connects TRBV28 to TRBJ2-5, with D perhaps matching TRBD1 (6 bases). CDR1 MDHEN and CDR2 SYDVKM come from the germline V gene. V was clipped by 2 bases and J by 1 base, with 14 bases between them. This CDR3 spans 16 amino acids. The CDR3 loop is CASSLNDRRGQETQYF. CDR3 DNA sequence: TGTGCCAGCAGTTTAAATGATCGCAGGGGCCAAGAGACCCAGTACTTC. Looking up the rest from reference TRBV28 and TRBJ2-5 gives the full variable domain: DVKVTQSSRYLVKRTGEKVFLECVQDMDHENMFWYRQDPGLGLRLIYFSYDVKMKEKGDIPEGYSVSREKKERFSLILESASTNQTSMYLCASSLNDRRGQETQYFGPGTRLLVL.